Following are 27 T cell receptor beta chains from one sample sequenced in a study of T cell responses to AZD1222 COVID-19 vaccine. Here immunoSEQ multiplex PCR was the method, and the copy in TCRdb shows in-frame clones only, minus some. The repertoire holds some 140,000 clones, with under 95% as singletons. The sample consisted of peripheral blood, taken on day 0 of AZD1222 vaccination. These receptors were obtained from an adult in good health.

The chain links TRBV4-2 to TRBJ2-2, with 7 bases identical to TRBD2. CDR3 size: 17 residues. The germline V gene encodes CDR1 LGHNA and CDR2 YNFKEQ. V shed 0 bases, J shed 0 bases, and the junction held 4 bases outside the gene matches. As DNA, the CDR3 is TGTGCCAGCAGCCAAGACTTGAGCGGGGCGAACACCGGGGAGCTGTTTTTT. This sequence encodes CASSQDLSGANTGELFF.

The V gene is TRBV9, the J gene TRBJ2-7; 8 nucleotides align to TRBD2. CDR3 size: 14 residues. The germline V gene has CDR1 SGDLS and CDR2 YYNGEE. J was trimmed by 3 bases and V by 1 base; bases with no gene match: 3. The CDR3 region has the DNA TGTGCCAGCAGCGTATCTAGCGGGCGCTACGAGCAGTACTTC. As protein: CASSVSSGRYEQYF.

The rearrangement uses TRBV6-5 and TRBJ2-5; 7 nucleotides align to TRBD1. Germline lookup yields CDR1 MNHEY and CDR2 SVGAGI. This CDR3 spans 14 amino acids. Unmatched junction bases numbered 8, after V lost 5 bases and J lost 5 bases. CDR3: CASSPWTGSETQYF. In DNA form, the CDR3 reads TGTGCCAGCAGTCCCTGGACAGGTTCGGAGACCCAGTACTTC.

The chain couples TRBV25-1 to TRBJ1-5, with D unresolved. The V gene's germline CDR1 is MGHDK and CDR2 SYGVNS. The CDR3 runs 15 residues. Trimming stripped 7 bases from V and 0 bases from J, with 13 bases between. CDR3 coding DNA: TGTGCCAGCAAGGGATGGCCCTATAGCAATCAGCCCCAGCATTTT. It yields the protein CASKGWPYSNQPQHF.

The chain uses TRBV27 and TRBJ1-2; D not resolved. The CDR3 consists of 12 residues. V gave up 6 bases and J gave up 0 bases, with 5 bases separating them. Per the germline V gene, CDR1 is MNHEY and CDR2 is SMNVEV (reference sequence). The CDR3 reads CASRAANYGYTF. The CDR3, as DNA: TGTGCCAGCAGAGCTGCTAACTATGGCTACACCTTC.

This clone was seen only once. The CDR3 reads CASSLRLSGGYVGTEAFF. The CDR3 DNA reads TGTGCCAGCAGTCTTCGACTGTCAGGGGGCTATGTGGGGACTGAAGCTTTCTTT. The chain recombines TRBV27 with TRBJ1-1; 8 positions agree with TRBD1. The CDR3 consists of 18 residues. J gave up 5 bases and V 5 bases, and 19 bases lay outside the gene matches. The germline gives CDR1 MNHEY, CDR2 SMNVEV (reference sequence).

V gene TRBV6-5 combines with J gene TRBJ2-1; 10 bases are shared with TRBD1. The CDR3 is 14 amino acids. CDR1 is MNHEY, CDR2 SVGAGI, per germline. The junction had 5 bases not matched to a gene; V was cut back by 6 bases and J by 6 bases. CDR3 sequence: CASREDRGGNEQFF. The CDR3 DNA follows: TGTGCCAGCAGGGAGGACAGGGGGGGCAATGAGCAGTTCTTC.

This clone appeared once. V usage is TRBV5-1 and J usage is TRBJ2-3, with 9 nucleotides matching TRBD2. V shed 4 bases and J 0 bases; nucleotides not matched to a gene: 6. Germline assignment: CDR1 SGHRS and CDR2 YFSETQ. The CDR3 is 16 residues long. The CDR3 reads CASSGGLAPSTDTQYF. CDR3 nucleotides: TGCGCCAGCAGCGGCGGACTAGCGCCTAGCACAGATACGCAGTATTTT.

This chain links TRBV3-1 (or the pseudogene TRBV3-2) with TRBJ1-2; D is unclear. Germline V gene lookup returns CDR1 LGHDT and CDR2 YNNKEL (reference sequence). The ends were cut back, 3 bases at V and 4 bases at J, with 12 bases in the middle. CDR3 length: 14 amino acids. The CDR3 sequence is CASSHYSNPYGYTF. CDR3 DNA: TGTGCCAGCAGCCATTATAGCAACCCCTATGGCTACACCTTC.

The chain has TRBV3-1 (or the pseudogene TRBV3-2) and TRBJ2-3; TRBD1 agrees at 7 bases. This CDR3 comprises 15 residues. V was clipped by 4 bases and J by 2 bases; unmatched bases: 6. Germline values: CDR1 LGHDT, CDR2 YNNKEL (reference sequence). The CDR3 spells CASSPSGTVTDTQYF. In DNA form, the CDR3 reads TGTGCCAGCAGCCCCTCCGGGACAGTCACAGATACGCAGTATTTT.

The V call is TRBV7-2, the J call TRBJ2-1; 15 bases are shared with TRBD2. After removal of 5 bases from V and 9 bases from J, the junction contained 8 bases not matched to a gene. The CDR3 covers 16 residues. CDR1 is SGHTA, CDR2 FQGNSA, per germline. The CDR3 spells CASSPSWTSGGVEQFF. The CDR3 DNA reads as TGTGCCAGCAGCCCGAGCTGGACTAGCGGGGGGGTTGAGCAGTTCTTC.

This clone was counted once. The chain recombines TRBV25-1 with TRBJ2-1; 9 bases are shared with TRBD2. Germline-derived CDR1 and CDR2 are MGHDK and SYGVNS. With 3 bases clipped from V and 8 bases from J, the junction kept 14 bases outside the gene matches. CDR3 size: 17 residues. The CDR3 loop is CASSERSASGMFDEQFF. In nucleotides, the CDR3 is TGTGCCAGCAGTGAGCGATCCGCTAGCGGGATGTTCGATGAGCAGTTCTTC.

The CDR3 nucleotides read TGTGCCAGCAGCTCCACCTTGACAGGCTACGAGCAGTACTTC. It is translated as CASSSTLTGYEQYF. The chain employs TRBV28 and TRBJ2-7, with a possible D match to TRBD1 (6 bases). The CDR3 consists of 14 residues. Germline V gene lookup returns CDR1 MDHEN and CDR2 SYDVKM. Trimming took 6 bases from V and 3 from J, leaving 15 bases between them.

The gene calls are TRBV29-1 and TRBJ1-4; no firm D call. The CDR3 covers 12 residues. V was pared by 4 bases and J by 4 bases, with 7 bases between. Germline CDR1 and CDR2: SQVTM and ANQGSEA. The CDR3 DNA follows: TGCAGCGTTGTACAGTTTAATGAAAAACTGTTTTTT. Translated: CSVVQFNEKLFF. Based on the CDR3 plus reference TRBV29-1 and TRBJ1-4, the full variable domain is SAVISQKPSRDICQRGTSLTIQCQVDSQVTMMFWYRQQPGQSLTLIATANQGSEATYESGFVIDKFPISRPNLTFSTLTVSNMSPEDSSIYLCSVVQFNEKLFFGSGTQLSVL.

The chain couples TRBV19 to TRBJ2-4, with 8 positions matching TRBD1. V trimming: 3 bases; J trimming: 3 bases; junction bases outside the gene matches: 10. The CDR3 is 17 residues long. Germline V gene data show CDR1 as LNHDA and CDR2 as SQIVND (reference sequence). The DNA for the CDR3 is TGTGCCAGTAGTATCTCTTGGACAGGGCTAGTCAAAAACATTCAGTACTTC. Translating it yields CASSISWTGLVKNIQYF.

This chain uses TRBV6-4 with TRBJ2-1; TRBD1 is a possible D gene (6 bases). V was shortened by 3 bases and J by 3 bases, with 15 bases between the two germline ends. This CDR3 spans 16 amino acids. Germline V CDR1 and CDR2: MRHNA, SNTAGT. The CDR3 sequence is CASSDSPGTYYNEQFF. CDR3 sequence (DNA): TGTGCCAGCAGTGATTCACCCGGGACATACTACAATGAGCAGTTCTTC.

This chain joins TRBV5-4 and TRBJ1-1; D gene uncertain. Germline V lookup: CDR1 SGHNT, CDR2 YYREEE (reference sequence). This CDR3 region has 14 residues. V was shortened by 5 bases and J by 2 bases, with 13 bases between the two germline ends. The CDR3 loop reads CASSPPARNTEAFF. Written as DNA, the CDR3 is TGTGCCAGCAGTCCCCCGGCCAGAAACACTGAAGCTTTCTTT.

The CDR3 nucleotides read TGCGCCAGCAGTGAGTCGTCTCGGAATGAGCAGTTCTTC. Its protein product is CASSESSRNEQFF. This sequence joins TRBV10-1 and TRBJ2-1, with D unclear. V was trimmed by 0 bases and J by 7 bases, leaving 7 bases between them. The CDR3 consists of 13 residues. Germline CDR1 WNHNN, CDR2 SYGVQD (reference sequence).

The chain combines TRBV5-1 with TRBJ2-3; tentatively, D is TRBD1 (5 bases). Germline values: CDR1 SGHRS, CDR2 YFSETQ. V was clipped by 4 bases and J by 2 bases, with 14 bases between them. This CDR3 has 15 residues. CDR3 bases: TGCGCCAGCAGCCAATCGACAGCCTCCACAGATACGCAGTATTTT. As protein: CASSQSTASTDTQYF.

A few counts support this clone. The DNA of the CDR3 is TGTGCCAGCAGAAACCCTTCAGGCCCCCTTCTGCATCAGCCCCAGCATTTT. It specifies CASRNPSGPLLHQPQHF. The chain has TRBV28 and TRBJ1-5, with no clear D. The CDR3 contains 17 residues. Germline assignment: CDR1 MDHEN and CDR2 SYDVKM. V was shortened by 6 bases and J by 5 bases, with 23 bases between the two germline ends.

The chain employs TRBV7-3 and TRBJ2-1; D is perhaps TRBD2 (6 bases). V lost 1 base to trimming and J lost 4 bases, with 11 bases between them. Per germline, CDR1 SGHTA and CDR2 FQGTGA. This CDR3 comprises 15 residues. This CDR3 is CASSLIVGSYNEQFF. CDR3 nucleotide sequence: TGTGCCAGCAGCTTAATCGTCGGGAGTTACAATGAGCAGTTCTTC.

V and J are TRBV5-4 and TRBJ1-3; D ambiguous. Germline V CDR1 and CDR2: SGHNT, YYREEE (reference sequence). This CDR3 is 15 amino acids long. Trimming left V 3 bases short and J 0 bases short, with 10 bases between. The DNA for the CDR3 is TGTGCCAGCAGCTCCCCGGTGGACTCTGGAAACACCATATATTTT. Its protein is CASSSPVDSGNTIYF.

V gene TRBV3-1 (or the pseudogene TRBV3-2) combines with J gene TRBJ1-6; 9 bases are a match to TRBD1. J was trimmed by 6 bases and V by 4 bases; bases with no gene match: 7. This CDR3 contains 16 residues. Germline lookup yields CDR1 LGHDT and CDR2 YNNKEL (reference sequence). DNA of the CDR3: TGTGCCAGCAGCCTAACAGGGGGCCTTCGTAATTCACCCCTCCACTTT. Amino acid sequence: CASSLTGGLRNSPLHF.

The chain joins TRBV30 to TRBJ1-2; tentatively, D is TRBD1 (5 bases). With 2 bases removed from V and 10 bases from J, the gap between germline ends came to 17 bases. The CDR3 spans 13 residues. Germline V gene lookup returns CDR1 GTSNPN and CDR2 SVGIG (reference sequence). CDR3 in amino acids: CAWSFGRDFFYTF. The CDR3 DNA is TGTGCCTGGAGTTTCGGACGGGACTTCTTCTACACCTTC.

The chain has TRBV10-1 and TRBJ2-1, with TRBD2 matching 7 bases. Per germline, CDR1 WNHNN and CDR2 SYGVQD (reference sequence). This CDR3 comprises 13 residues. Germline trimming cut 7 bases from V and 8 bases from J; bases unmatched to any gene: 8. DNA for the CDR3: TGCGCCAGCAACTGGAGCGGGATTGATGAGCAGTTCTTC. This sequence encodes CASNWSGIDEQFF.

The chain is built from TRBV28 and TRBJ1-2; tentatively, D is TRBD1 (6 bases). Germline V gene lookup returns CDR1 MDHEN and CDR2 SYDVKM. Deletions cut 10 bases from V and 8 bases from J, with 26 bases between. CDR3 length: 15 amino acids. This CDR3 reads CAIPTPQGSGGGYTF. CDR3 bases: TGTGCCATCCCAACACCTCAGGGGTCGGGGGGCGGCTACACCTTC.

This sequence joins TRBV29-1 and TRBJ2-1, with TRBD2 matching over 11 bases. Per the germline V gene, CDR1 is SQVTM and CDR2 is ANQGSEA. V was pared by 4 bases and J by 8 bases, with 7 bases of the junction left unmatched. The CDR3 totals 14 residues. This CDR3 is CSVVEMGLADEQFF. The CDR3 DNA sequence: TGCAGCGTTGTCGAGATGGGACTAGCGGATGAGCAGTTCTTC.